Detailed here is one TCR beta chain. This clone's antigen is unknown. Base quality data are lacking; no much larger clone is found one base away. These data come from a study of T cell responses to AZD1222 COVID-19 vaccine (dated by TCRdb to about 2021). Background on the whole study: A total of more than 230 trial participants underwent TCR sequencing, of whom approximately 200 had received two doses of AZD1222 and roughly 26 had received two doses of the MenACWY control vaccine. Trial participants were enrolled by age into subgroups of 18-55, 56-69 and 70-plus years, and 148, 28 and 57 TCR-sequenced participants, respectively, were included in these subgroups. What the work shows at the level of the full study, not this receptor alone: CD4 TCRs associated with the vaccine covered the entire spike protein, and the dominant responses were in regions 160-218 and 743-854. Reportedly, almost half of the unique spike-specific TCRs recognized epitopes lying outside the regions that are mutated in the B.1.351 and B.1.1.7 variants. Because no day 14 peak-response samples were available, repertoires were characterized only after the peak T cell response. After two AZD1222 doses, spike-specific TCR breadth and depth were significantly higher than at day 0 and than in MenACWY recipients. Participants were mostly white British, with more females than males. The authors suggested clonal diversity may have been underestimated. In the small 56-69-year group, the increase in depth fell short of significance, most likely because of low power. Conclusions about previously exposed vaccinees are limited, since just a handful of AZD1222 recipients were seropositive for SARS-CoV-2 at baseline.

The CDR3 regions of human TCRbeta chains were analyzed by immunosequencing. Concerning the study's data processing: Repertoire TCRs were checked for matches against a reference library of SARS-CoV-2-specific TCRs that had been generated using the MIRA antigen-specificity platform. Breadth meant the fraction of unique TCRs that were SARS-CoV-2-associated, whereas depth meant the fraction of total T cells that were SARS-CoV-2-associated. Using the MIRA data, every spike-specific TCR was mapped to the spike region that the TCR reacted to and assigned to either a CD4 or a CD8 class. Log10-transformed breadth and depth values were compared by one-way ANOVA with Sidak's multiple comparisons tests. TCRdb carries this immuneACCESS record with in-frame sequences only. Its versions omit some clonotypes, under half of them owing to an unresolved V gene in the studies checked, with the rest unexplained. V and J calls and clone size are copied from that table; D and trimming were computed from the DNA. Recorded for this sample are around 130,000 clones; around 89% of them occurred a single time. Roughly a tenth of the sample is in the top ten clones.

What this sample's time point label stands for: about 28 days (+/-7) after the second vaccine dose. AZD1222 recipients whose second dose came at about 4 weeks and those whose second dose came at about 12 weeks were combined into one group, since spike-specific TCR depth and breadth did not differ between the two schedules. Samples from vaccinated people were obtained from the UK trials COV001 and COV002, which included a single-blind randomized controlled phase 2/3 trial of AZD1222 (ChAdOx1 nCoV-19) in healthy adults. For TCRbeta chain sequencing, PBMC samples were collected from trial participants at day 0 and at day 28 after the second dose. Sequences SEHNR (CDR1) and FQNEAQ (CDR2) are obtained from the germline V gene (reference sequence). Trimming removed 3 bases from V and 3 bases from J, leaving 14 bases between the germline ends. From its cysteine to its phenylalanine, the CDR3 spans 15 amino acids. Kept here is only the CDR3 DNA, which spans 45 bases and is read in frame from base 1.

The receptor comes from an adult who received the AZD1222 COVID-19 vaccine. The sample consisted of peripheral blood, taken 28 days after the second AZD1222 dose. Rearrangement joined TRBV7-9 to TRBJ1-1; a tentative D match to TRBD1 spans 5 bases. The nucleotide sequence reads as follows: TGTGCCAGCAGCTTCCAGGGAGGCCGGGACACTGAAGCTTTCTTT. It is translated as CASSFQGGRDTEAFF. With the portions outside the CDR3 filled from the reference TRBV7-9 and TRBJ1-1 genes, the complete variable region becomes DTGVSQNPRHKITKRGQNVTFRCDPISEHNRLYWYRQTLGQGPEFLTYFQNEAQLEKSRLLSDRFSAERPKGSFSTLEIQRTEQGDSAMYLCASSFQGGRDTEAFFGQGTRLTVV.